The entry below gives a single T cell receptor beta chain sequence along with its context. The data originate from a study of cytomegalovirus exposure and HLA in healthy donors. In the PCR, 60 Vbeta and 13 Jbeta primers were used. This table comes from immunoSEQ multiplex PCR, and its TCRdb copy is limited to in-frame clones, with some not included. The data contain over 70,000 clones, around four fifths of them singletons. This CDR3 region has 15 residues. With 2 bases removed from V and 0 bases from J, the gap between germline ends came to 7 bases. Germline V gene sequence: CDR1 MNHEY, CDR2 SMNVEV (reference sequence).

This TCR was sampled from a male donor in good health and CMV-seronegative. Sequencing was carried out using PBMCs. The genes are TRBV27 and TRBJ2-2, with D possibly being TRBD1 (6 bases). CDR3 protein: CASSLGTTNTGELFF. The CDR3 region has the DNA TGTGCCAGCAGTTTAGGGACAACGAACACCGGGGAGCTGTTTTTT.